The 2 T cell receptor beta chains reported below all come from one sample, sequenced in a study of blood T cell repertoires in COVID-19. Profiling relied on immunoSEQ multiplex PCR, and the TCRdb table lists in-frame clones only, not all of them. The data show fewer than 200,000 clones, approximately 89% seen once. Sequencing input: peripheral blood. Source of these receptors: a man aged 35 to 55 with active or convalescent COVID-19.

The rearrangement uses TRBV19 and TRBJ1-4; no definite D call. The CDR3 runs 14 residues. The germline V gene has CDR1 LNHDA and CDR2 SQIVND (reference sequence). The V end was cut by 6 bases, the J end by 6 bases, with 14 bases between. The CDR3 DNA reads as TGTGCCAGTAGCGCAGATCGGGTTGATGAAAAACTGTTTTTT. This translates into CASSADRVDEKLFF.

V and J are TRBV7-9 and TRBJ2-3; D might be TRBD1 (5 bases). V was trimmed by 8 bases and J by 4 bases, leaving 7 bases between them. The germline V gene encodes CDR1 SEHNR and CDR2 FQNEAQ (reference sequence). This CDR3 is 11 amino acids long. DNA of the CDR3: TGTGCCAGCGGACAAGCAGATACGCAGTATTTT. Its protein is CASGQADTQYF.